This T cell receptor (beta chain) was observed in a study of control samples from healthy donors and cancer patients. Produced via immunoSEQ multiplex PCR; TCRdb's table is partial and in-frame only. Of tens of thousands of clones listed, about 87% were seen once; the top ten hold about 15%. With 1 base removed from V and 12 bases from J, the gap between germline ends came to 4 bases. Germline V lookup: CDR1 SGHAT, CDR2 FQNNGV. The CDR3 sequence is 10 residues long. The V and J genes are TRBV11-2 and TRBJ2-1; D is ambiguous. Sequenced sample: blood. The receptor's source is a woman in her 70s in good health. In DNA form, the CDR3 reads TGTGCCAGCAGCTTAGTTACGCAGTTCTTC. Translation: CASSLVTQFF.